A single sample gave rise to the 30 T cell receptor beta chains below, sequenced in a study of blood T cell repertoires in COVID-19. Libraries were prepared by immunoSEQ multiplex PCR; TCRdb keeps only in-frame clonotypes and omits some of them. The sample lists more than 200,000 clones; roughly 88% were seen once. The sequencing sample was made of peripheral blood. These receptor sequences come from a man older than 75 with acute or convalescent COVID-19.

V is TRBV7-8 and J is TRBJ2-1; tentatively, D is TRBD2 (6 bases). V lost 0 bases to trimming and J lost 6 bases, with 15 bases between them. The CDR3 extends over 16 amino acids. Germline loops: CDR1 SGHVS, CDR2 FQNEAQ. In DNA, the CDR3 is TGTGCCAGCAGCTTAGCGTCGGCGGGAATAGGCAATGAGCAGTTCTTC. This gives the protein CASSLASAGIGNEQFF. Full variable domain (remainder filled in from reference TRBV7-8 and TRBJ2-1): GAGVSQSPRYKVAKRGQDVALRCDPISGHVSLFWYQQALGQGPEFLTYFQNEAQLDKSGLPSDRFFAERPEGSVSTLKIQRTQQEDSAVYLCASSLASAGIGNEQFFGPGTRLTVL.

V is TRBV19 and J is TRBJ1-6; 9 bases are shared with TRBD1. This CDR3 contains 14 residues. V was pared by 7 bases and J by 6 bases, with 4 bases of the junction left unmatched. Germline CDR1 and CDR2: LNHDA and SQIVND (reference sequence). The chain's CDR3 is CASTPTGGNSPLHF. DNA of the CDR3: TGTGCCAGTACCCCGACAGGGGGTAATTCACCCCTCCACTTT.

This chain uses TRBV7-2 with TRBJ2-5; a weak D match, TRBD2 (5 bases). The CDR3 runs 13 residues. Trimming pared 2 bases from V and 4 bases from J, leaving 8 bases between. Germline CDR1 and CDR2: SGHTA and FQGNSA. CDR3 nucleotide sequence: TGTGCCAGCAGCTTAAACGGAGGAGAGACCCAGTACTTC. Its translation is CASSLNGGETQYF.

The chain uses TRBV6-5 and TRBJ1-3, with 7 bases fitting TRBD1. Germline trimming cut 6 bases from V and 0 bases from J; bases unmatched to any gene: 2. Germline V gives CDR1 MNHEY, CDR2 SVGAGI. The CDR3 extends over 14 amino acids. The CDR3 spells CASRQGNSGNTIYF. The CDR3 nucleotides read TGTGCCAGCAGACAGGGGAACTCTGGAAACACCATATATTTT.

Points on this clone: Its ends do not fully match the called genes, so a read error is possible. Other DNA sequences in this specimen translate into the identical CDR3. The V and J genes are TRBV5-4 and TRBJ2-2, with 7 nucleotides matching TRBD1. The CDR3 is 14 residues long. Germline V lookup: CDR1 SGHNT, CDR2 YYREEE (reference sequence). The DNA for the CDR3 is TGTGCCAGCAGCGCCGAGACAGGGACCGGGGAGCTGTTCTTT. Protein: CASSAETGTGELFF.

V usage is TRBV2 and J usage is TRBJ1-3, with 7 bases lining up with TRBD1. Germline assignment: CDR1 SNHLY and CDR2 FYNNEI. The CDR3 totals 14 residues. V trimming: 6 bases; J trimming: 2 bases; junction bases outside the gene matches: 4. The CDR3 DNA reads TGTGCCAGCAGCTCGACAGGGACTGGAAACACCATATATTTT. This sequence encodes CASSSTGTGNTIYF.

The chain uses TRBV5-6 and TRBJ2-5; the D gene is possibly TRBD2 (5 bases). There are 13 residues in the CDR3. Germline-derived CDR1 and CDR2 are SGHDT and YYEEEE. V was shortened by 0 bases and J by 6 bases, with 9 bases between the two germline ends. As DNA, the CDR3 is TGTGCCAGCAGCTTGGTCGGGATAAAGACCCAGTACTTC. Translating gives CASSLVGIKTQYF.

The rearrangement uses TRBV3-1 (or the pseudogene TRBV3-2) and TRBJ1-2; D might be TRBD1 (5 bases). V shed 1 base and J shed 2 bases, with 8 bases lying between them. Germline loops: CDR1 LGHDT, CDR2 YNNKEL (reference sequence). This CDR3 comprises 14 residues. The CDR3 nucleotides read TGTGCCAGCAGCCAAGGACAGCCAAACTATGGCTACACCTTC. It is translated as CASSQGQPNYGYTF.

V is TRBV21-1 and J is TRBJ1-2. TRBV21-1 is a known pseudogene. The CDR3 sequence is 15 residues long. The CDR3 spells CASSKRRGRRYGYTF. In DNA, the CDR3 is TGTGCCAGCAGCAAAAGGCGGGGGCGTCGGTATGGCTACACCTTC.

This chain joins TRBV27 and TRBJ2-1; 8 bases agree with TRBD2. The CDR3 length is 17 residues. The V gene end was trimmed by 0 bases and the J gene end by 7 bases; junction bases not matched to a gene: 11. Germline CDR1 reads MNHEY; CDR2 reads SMNVEV (reference sequence). CDR3 sequence: CASSLSVWREEVNEQFF. CDR3 in DNA: TGTGCCAGCAGTTTATCGGTCTGGCGGGAGGAAGTAAATGAGCAGTTCTTC.

J is TRBJ1-1 and V is TRBV28, with D possibly being TRBD1 (5 bases). CDR1 and CDR2 from the germline V gene are MDHEN and SYDVKM. The CDR3 covers 15 residues. Deletions cut 2 bases from V and 0 bases from J, with 10 bases between. The CDR3 coding sequence is TGTGCCAGCAGTTTAAGGGGTTTTATGAACACTGAAGCTTTCTTT. As protein: CASSLRGFMNTEAFF.

The chain has TRBV28 and TRBJ1-1, with D possibly TRBD1 on 6 matching bases. CDR3 length: 15 amino acids. Germline lookup yields CDR1 MDHEN and CDR2 SYDVKM. V was clipped by 6 bases and J by 3 bases, with 17 bases between them. Here the CDR3 reads CASRASLGAYTEAFF. The CDR3 nucleotides are TGTGCCAGCAGGGCTAGCTTGGGGGCCTACACTGAAGCTTTCTTT.

This chain links TRBV12-3 or TRBV12-4 with TRBJ2-3; D uncertain. The CDR3 is made up of 12 amino acids. Trimming took off 6 bases at V and 3 bases at J, with 7 bases between the two ends. The CDR3 spells CASRWSTDTQYF. DNA for the CDR3: TGTGCCAGCAGATGGAGTACAGATACGCAGTATTTT.

This clone has just one count. Other DNA sequences within the sample encode an identical CDR3. The rearrangement links TRBV3-1 (or the pseudogene TRBV3-2) to TRBJ1-6; no reliable D call. V was shortened by 1 base and J by 8 bases, with 3 bases between the two germline ends. Germline-derived CDR1 and CDR2 are LGHDT and YNNKEL (reference sequence). The length of the CDR3 is 12 residues. CDR3 coding DNA: TGTGCCAGCAGCCAAGCCTATTCACCCCTCCACTTT. It specifies CASSQAYSPLHF.

The chain joins TRBV7-9 to TRBJ1-2, with unresolved D. Germline lookup yields CDR1 SEHNR and CDR2 FQNEAQ (reference sequence). The CDR3 loop spans 13 amino acids. The V gene lost 1 base and the J gene lost 2 bases, with 5 bases spanning the gap. The CDR3 coding sequence is TGTGCCAGCAGCTTAGGAGGAAACTATGGCTACACCTTC. Residues: CASSLGGNYGYTF.

DNA for the CDR3: TGTGCCAGCAGCATGGACAGATACACAGATACGCAGTATTTT. Translating gives CASSMDRYTDTQYF. The rearrangement uses TRBV25-1 and TRBJ2-3, with D maybe TRBD1 (6 bases). Trimming shortened V by 6 bases and J by 2 bases, and 12 bases separated the two germline ends. Per germline, CDR1 MGHDK and CDR2 SYGVNS. The CDR3 covers 14 residues.

CDR3 region: CASSEGWRAHEQYF. The CDR3 nucleotides are TGTGCCAGCAGTGAAGGGTGGAGGGCCCACGAGCAGTACTTC. The J gene is TRBJ2-5, the V gene TRBV6-1; D possibly corresponds to TRBD2 (6 bases). The closer fit of TRBJ2-7 to the DNA end suggests the J call may be wrong. Germline V CDR1 and CDR2: MNHNS, SASEGT. There are 14 residues in the CDR3.

This clone was seen only once. The CDR3 nucleotides read TGTGCCAGCAGTCCAGGACAGGAGAACTATGGCTACACCTTC. It translates to CASSPGQENYGYTF. The genes are TRBV6-4 and TRBJ1-2; 7 positions match TRBD1. The CDR3 extends over 14 amino acids. CDR1 MRHNA and CDR2 SNTAGT come from the germline V gene. V shed 5 bases and J 2 bases; nucleotides not matched to a gene: 5.

J is TRBJ2-7 and V is TRBV3-1 (or the pseudogene TRBV3-2); 8 positions agree with TRBD1. CDR1 is LGHDT and CDR2 is YNNKEL in the germline V gene (reference sequence). Trimming took 4 bases from V and 5 from J; bases not matched to a gene: 10. The CDR3 is 15 residues long. The CDR3 nucleotides read TGTGCCAGCAGCCCAAGGACAGGGCGGGCAGACGAGCAGTACTTC. Its protein product is CASSPRTGRADEQYF.

V and J are TRBV6-2 or TRBV6-3 and TRBJ1-5, with TRBD1 matching 9 bases. The trim removed 6 bases at V and 0 bases at J, leaving 9 bases unmatched. The CDR3 contains 17 residues. Germline assignment: CDR1 MNHEY and CDR2 SVGEGT. The CDR3 DNA sequence: TGTGCCAGCAGCTGCATGGACAGGGGCTTTAGCAATCAGCCCCAGCATTTT. Translated, it gives CASSCMDRGFSNQPQHF.

The count of this clone is one. This chain uses TRBV18 with TRBJ2-5, with TRBD2 matching 13 bases. CDR3 length: 16 amino acids. The germline CDR1 and CDR2 sequences are KGHSH and LQKENI. V shed 2 bases, J shed 3 bases, and the junction held 3 bases outside the gene matches. The CDR3 spells CASSPGGTSGKETQYF. For the CDR3, the DNA is TGTGCCAGCTCACCAGGGGGGACTAGCGGGAAAGAGACCCAGTACTTC.

This chain links TRBV6-5 with TRBJ1-3; the D gene is possibly TRBD1 (6 bases). V lost 6 bases, J lost 0 bases, and 12 bases lay in between. Germline lookup yields CDR1 MNHEY and CDR2 SVGAGI. This CDR3 comprises 15 residues. CDR3 nucleotides: TGTGCCAGCAGGGGCGGACAGTCCTCTGGAAACACCATATATTTT. It translates to CASRGGQSSGNTIYF.

This sequence joins TRBV4-1 and TRBJ2-6; no clear D gene. Germline CDR1 and CDR2: MGHRA and YSYEKL. V was trimmed by 0 bases and J by 0 bases, leaving 9 bases between them. This CDR3 spans 17 amino acids. CDR3 region: CASSQDRAFSGANVLTF. DNA for the CDR3: TGCGCCAGCAGCCAAGATAGAGCATTCTCTGGGGCCAACGTCCTGACTTTC.

This clone has only one observation. The chain links TRBV7-3 to TRBJ2-3; tentatively, D is TRBD2 (6 bases). This CDR3 spans 14 amino acids. Trimming took off 5 bases at V and 4 bases at J, with 13 bases between the two ends. CDR1 and CDR2 (germline): SGHTA, FQGTGA. The CDR3 bases are TGTGCCAGCAGCGCTAGCGTGATCCCAGATACGCAGTATTTT. Its protein is CASSASVIPDTQYF.

This clone was seen once. The chain recombines TRBV12-5 with TRBJ2-5; D perhaps matches TRBD2 (6 bases). Germline CDR1 and CDR2: LGHNT and FRNRAP. With 0 bases removed from V and 9 bases from J, the gap between germline ends came to 8 bases. This CDR3 comprises 12 residues. DNA of the CDR3: TGTGCTAGTGGTTTGGTACGCGGGGCCCAGTACTTC. Amino acid sequence: CASGLVRGAQYF. The variable domain in full, with the rest retrieved from reference TRBV12-5 and TRBJ2-5, is DARVTQTPRHKVTEMGQEVTMRCQPILGHNTVFWYRQTMMQGLELLAYFRNRAPLDDSGMPKDRFSAEMPDATLATLKIQPSEPRDSAVYFCASGLVRGAQYFGPGTRLLVL.

This chain links TRBV6-5 with TRBJ1-1; D gene uncertain. Trimming took off 2 bases at V and 4 bases at J, with 11 bases between the two ends. The CDR3 length is 14 residues. Germline CDR1 reads MNHEY; CDR2 reads SVGAGI. CDR3 amino acids: CASSYRGGGTEAFF. The CDR3 nucleotides read TGTGCCAGCAGTTACAGAGGAGGAGGCACTGAAGCTTTCTTT.

In this sample, this clone turned up a few times. This sequence joins TRBV7-9 and TRBJ1-6; no definite D call. There are 15 residues in the CDR3. The V gene lost 5 bases and the J gene lost 7 bases, with 15 bases spanning the gap. Germline V gene sequence: CDR1 SEHNR, CDR2 FQNEAQ (reference sequence). This chain's CDR3 is CASSPRIEGNSPLHF. In nucleotides, the CDR3 is TGTGCCAGCAGCCCCCGAATTGAGGGAAATTCACCCCTCCACTTT.

The chain has TRBV6-2 or TRBV6-3 and TRBJ2-7; 8 nucleotides match TRBD1. Per the germline V gene, CDR1 is MNHEY and CDR2 is SVGEGT. V gave up 2 bases and J gave up 1 base; unmatched junction bases: 10. The CDR3 contains 17 residues. The CDR3 DNA reads as TGTGCCAGCAGTTACCCCGCCGGACAGGGTCCTTCCTACGAGCAGTACTTC. It is translated as CASSYPAGQGPSYEQYF.

The chain uses TRBV4-1 and TRBJ2-5, with TRBD2 identical over 8 bases. Germline CDR1 MGHRA, CDR2 YSYEKL. The J segment lost 1 base and the V segment lost 0 bases, leaving 4 bases of the junction unmatched. CDR3 length: 16 amino acids. CDR3 loop: CASSQDRTSFQETQYF. CDR3 DNA: TGCGCCAGCAGCCAAGACCGGACTAGCTTCCAAGAGACCCAGTACTTC.

The chain has TRBV3-1 (or the pseudogene TRBV3-2) and TRBJ2-3; 9 positions match TRBD2. Per the germline V gene, CDR1 is LGHDT and CDR2 is YNNKEL (reference sequence). The CDR3 extends over 18 amino acids. V shed 1 base and J 2 bases; nucleotides not matched to a gene: 10. The CDR3, as DNA: TGTGCCAGCAGCCAAGCGAGCGGGGGGACCCTCCCCACAGATACGCAGTATTTT. Protein sequence: CASSQASGGTLPTDTQYF.